The 23 T cell receptor beta chains reported below all come from one sample, sequenced in a study of T cell changes during pregnancy in multiple sclerosis. The protocol was immunoSEQ multiplex PCR, while the TCRdb copy is restricted to in-frame clones and leaves out a portion. The profile shows 35,000 to 45,000 clones, around nine tenths of them singletons. Sample: CD4+ T cells from peripheral blood mononuclear cells, taken in the first trimester of pregnancy. Receptors originate from a female donor in good health, enrolled as a control in a pregnancy study.

The chain has TRBV6-5 and TRBJ1-5; a weak D match, TRBD1 (5 bases). The CDR3 contains 15 residues. Trimming left V 7 bases short and J 5 bases short, with 18 bases between. CDR1 is MNHEY and CDR2 is SVGAGI in the germline V gene. The CDR3 loop is CASMRSTGGHQPQHF. The CDR3, as DNA: TGTGCCAGCATGAGGTCCACAGGCGGCCATCAGCCCCAGCATTTT.

The rearrangement links TRBV7-2 to TRBJ1-2; D is undetermined. Germline loops: CDR1 SGHTA, CDR2 FQGNSA. Between the trimmed V and J ends, which lost 4 bases and 8 bases, there was a span of 8 bases. The length of the CDR3 is 11 residues. CDR3 nucleotide sequence: TGTGCCAGCAGCTCGTTTTCGGGCTACACCTTC. It yields the protein CASSSFSGYTF. Together with reference TRBV7-2 and TRBJ1-2, the CDR3 gives the full variable domain: GAGVSQSPSNKVTEKGKDVELRCDPISGHTALYWYRQSLGQGLEFLIYFQGNSAPDKSGLPSDRFSAERTGGSVSTLTIQRTQQEDSAVYLCASSSFSGYTFGSGTRLTVV.

The chain is built from TRBV18 and TRBJ2-3; the D gene is possibly TRBD1 (5 bases). CDR1 and CDR2 (germline): KGHSH, LQKENI. The V and J ends lost 2 bases and 14 bases respectively, with 20 bases between them. This CDR3 spans 14 amino acids. CDR3 coding DNA: TGTGCCAGCTCACCAGGGTTGGGGCCCTCCGATCTGTATTTT. Its protein is CASSPGLGPSDLYF.

The J gene is TRBJ1-1, the V gene TRBV10-3; a possible D gene is TRBD1 (5 bases). Between the trimmed V and J ends, which lost 0 bases and 0 bases, there was a span of 8 bases. Germline V gene data show CDR1 as ENHRY and CDR2 as SYGVKD. This CDR3 region has 15 residues. CDR3 nucleotides: TGTGCCATCAGTGAGTCGACAGTGATGAACACTGAAGCTTTCTTT. It encodes CAISESTVMNTEAFF.

This sequence joins TRBV9 and TRBJ2-3, with 8 nucleotides matching TRBD2. J lost 7 bases, V lost 3 bases, and 13 bases had no gene match. The CDR3 loop spans 16 amino acids. Germline CDR1 reads SGDLS; CDR2 reads YYNGEE. The CDR3 DNA follows: TGTGCCAGCAGCGCTAAAACGGGGGGGACGACGAATACGCAGTATTTT. Translation gives CASSAKTGGTTNTQYF.

The V call is TRBV19, the J call TRBJ1-1, with D possibly matching TRBD1 (6 bases). From germline, CDR1 is LNHDA and CDR2 SQIVND (reference sequence). CDR3 length equals 13 residues. V was clipped by 8 bases and J by 4 bases, with 14 bases between them. The CDR3 reads CASRHRDPTEAFF. CDR3 bases: TGTGCCAGTCGCCACAGGGATCCCACTGAAGCTTTCTTT.

The rearrangement links TRBV7-2 to TRBJ1-5, with no clear D. V gave up 1 base and J gave up 4 bases, with 8 bases separating them. CDR1 and CDR2 from the germline V gene are SGHTA and FQGNSA. The CDR3 covers 14 residues. CDR3 sequence: CASSLVELNQPQHF. DNA of the CDR3: TGTGCCAGCAGCTTAGTGGAGCTAAATCAGCCCCAGCATTTT.

The chain has TRBV11-1 and TRBJ2-7, with D possibly TRBD2 on 5 matching bases. CDR1 is SGHAT and CDR2 is FQDESV in the germline V gene (reference sequence). The V and J ends lost 3 bases and 2 bases respectively, with 8 bases between them. CDR3 length: 13 residues. The CDR3 is CASSLEVTYEQYF. The CDR3 DNA reads TGTGCCAGCAGCTTGGAGGTAACCTACGAGCAGTACTTC.

This clone occurred a few times. This chain uses TRBV6-1 with TRBJ2-7, with D possibly TRBD2 on 5 matching bases. Germline V CDR1 and CDR2: MNHNS, SASEGT. The V and J ends lost 2 bases and 8 bases respectively, with 16 bases between them. The CDR3 length is 14 residues. CDR3 coding DNA: TGTGCCAGCAGTGAAAGCCTTAGCGTTGCGAAGCAGTACTTC. This gives the protein CASSESLSVAKQYF.

J is TRBJ1-5 and V is TRBV6-5, with a tentative D call TRBD1 (6 bases). Germline CDR1 MNHEY, CDR2 SVGAGI. With 6 bases removed from V and 1 base from J, the gap between germline ends came to 10 bases. This CDR3 comprises 14 residues. In DNA form, the CDR3 reads TGTGCCAGCAGGGAAACAGGGAGCAATCAGCCCCAGCATTTT. It encodes CASRETGSNQPQHF.

The chain is built from TRBV5-1 and TRBJ1-2; D is perhaps TRBD1 (6 bases). The CDR3 has 13 residues. Trimming stripped 4 bases from V and 2 bases from J, with 9 bases between. Germline values: CDR1 SGHRS, CDR2 YFSETQ. CDR3 protein: CASSVGQNYGYTF. CDR3 DNA: TGCGCCAGCAGCGTAGGACAGAACTATGGCTACACCTTC.

This clone was detected only once. The chain recombines TRBV7-9 with TRBJ2-1; 9 bases are shared with TRBD2. V was clipped by 2 bases and J by 2 bases; unmatched bases: 1. Germline V gene lookup returns CDR1 SEHNR and CDR2 FQNEAQ (reference sequence). This CDR3 comprises 15 residues. The chain's CDR3 is CASSLRLAAYNEQFF. CDR3 sequence (DNA): TGTGCCAGCAGCTTACGACTAGCGGCCTACAATGAGCAGTTCTTC.

The chain uses TRBV18 and TRBJ1-2; D not resolved. Germline lookup yields CDR1 KGHSH and CDR2 LQKENI. Trimming shortened V by 1 base and J by 4 bases, and 19 bases separated the two germline ends. The CDR3 contains 17 residues. The CDR3 here is CASSPLQVQHAFYGYTF. The CDR3 nucleotides are TGTGCCAGCTCACCACTCCAGGTACAACACGCTTTCTATGGCTACACCTTC. The complete variable domain, with remaining parts taken from reference TRBV18 and TRBJ1-2, reads NAGVMQNPRHLVRRRGQEARLRCSPMKGHSHVYWYRQLPEEGLKFMVYLQKENIIDESGMPKERFSAEFPKEGPSILRIQQVVRGDSAAYFCASSPLQVQHAFYGYTFGSGTRLTVV.

This chain joins TRBV7-8 and TRBJ2-3; 7 bases match TRBD2. Germline V lookup: CDR1 SGHVS, CDR2 FQNEAQ. The J segment lost 3 bases and the V segment lost 6 bases, leaving 6 bases of the junction unmatched. The CDR3 consists of 14 residues. CDR3 sequence reads: CASSVRGETDTQYF. The DNA for the CDR3 is TGTGCCAGCAGTGTTCGGGGGGAAACAGATACGCAGTATTTT.

The J gene is TRBJ1-2, the V gene TRBV2, with 7 bases aligning to TRBD1. Germline CDR1 is SNHLY and CDR2 is FYNNEI. This CDR3 has 14 residues. V dropped 6 bases and J dropped 4; count of bases not matched to a gene: 8. The CDR3 region has the DNA TGTGCCAGCAGGTACCGGGACAGTAGCTATGGCTACACCTTC. Amino acid sequence: CASRYRDSSYGYTF.

The CDR3 DNA reads TGTGCCAGCAGCTTCCCCGGGGGGGAAAAACTGTTTTTT. Translated, it gives CASSFPGGEKLFF. The V gene is TRBV5-4, the J gene TRBJ1-4; D perhaps matches TRBD1 (5 bases). Germline lookup yields CDR1 SGHNT and CDR2 YYREEE (reference sequence). This CDR3 spans 13 amino acids. Trimming shortened V by 2 bases and J by 8 bases, and 10 bases separated the two germline ends.

This clone was picked up a small number of times. The chain uses TRBV19 and TRBJ1-5; D not certain. Germline loops: CDR1 LNHDA, CDR2 SQIVND (reference sequence). The CDR3 consists of 13 residues. Deletions cut 3 bases from V and 6 bases from J, with 9 bases between. The CDR3 DNA sequence: TGTGCCAGTAGTATCCGGTTGGTTCAGCCCCAGCATTTT. The encoded protein is CASSIRLVQPQHF.

The chain links TRBV5-4 to TRBJ2-2; 8 nucleotides align to TRBD2. The trim removed 4 bases at V and 6 bases at J, leaving 20 bases unmatched. CDR1 is SGHNT and CDR2 is YYREEE in the germline V gene (reference sequence). The CDR3 covers 19 residues. The CDR3 DNA sequence: TGTGCCAGCAGCCCGGACAGAGCGGGGCGGGGGGCCTCCCCCGGGGAGCTGTTTTTT. Encoded protein: CASSPDRAGRGASPGELFF.

The V gene is TRBV4-3, the J gene TRBJ2-7; D uncertain. Germline values: CDR1 LGHNA, CDR2 YSLEER. The CDR3 contains 13 residues. Trimming took 4 bases from V and 3 from J, leaving 10 bases between them. CDR3 region: CASSRDGFYEQYF. In nucleotides, the CDR3 is TGCGCCAGCAGCCGAGACGGGTTCTACGAGCAGTACTTC.

Only a few counts were recorded for this clone. In DNA form, the CDR3 reads TGCAGCGTTGAAATCCGGGGGGCGGGTGGCTACACCTTC. Amino acid sequence: CSVEIRGAGGYTF. The chain recombines TRBV29-1 with TRBJ1-2, with D possibly matching TRBD1 (6 bases). Between the trimmed V and J ends, which lost 2 bases and 7 bases, there was a span of 14 bases. CDR1 SQVTM and CDR2 ANQGSEA come from the germline V gene. CDR3 size: 13 residues.

The count of this clone is one. The chain recombines TRBV11-2 with TRBJ2-1; 7 bases fit TRBD1. Trimming removed 5 bases from V and 1 base from J; junction bases left unmatched: 5. The CDR3 has 15 amino acids. Germline CDR1 is SGHAT and CDR2 is FQNNGV. The CDR3 nucleotides are TGTGCCAGCAGCCACAGGGGTCTTTCCTACAATGAGCAGTTCTTC. Translated: CASSHRGLSYNEQFF.

The CDR3 sequence is CASSQVGGANYGYTF. For the CDR3, the DNA is TGTGCCAGCAGCCAAGTTGGCGGGGCGAACTATGGCTACACCTTC. J is TRBJ1-2 and V is TRBV14; a possible D gene is TRBD1 (5 bases). CDR1 and CDR2 from the germline V gene are SGHDN and FVKESK. CDR3 length: 15 residues. The ends were cut back, 1 base at V and 2 bases at J, with 11 bases in the middle.

J is TRBJ1-3 and V is TRBV5-8, with D perhaps TRBD1 (5 bases). From germline, CDR1 is SGHTS and CDR2 YDEGEE. The CDR3 runs to 16 residues. V lost 4 bases to trimming and J lost 0 bases, with 14 bases between them. The CDR3: CASSLTVGSSGNTIYF. The CDR3 DNA is TGTGCCAGCAGCCTGACAGTTGGAAGCTCTGGAAACACCATATATTTT.